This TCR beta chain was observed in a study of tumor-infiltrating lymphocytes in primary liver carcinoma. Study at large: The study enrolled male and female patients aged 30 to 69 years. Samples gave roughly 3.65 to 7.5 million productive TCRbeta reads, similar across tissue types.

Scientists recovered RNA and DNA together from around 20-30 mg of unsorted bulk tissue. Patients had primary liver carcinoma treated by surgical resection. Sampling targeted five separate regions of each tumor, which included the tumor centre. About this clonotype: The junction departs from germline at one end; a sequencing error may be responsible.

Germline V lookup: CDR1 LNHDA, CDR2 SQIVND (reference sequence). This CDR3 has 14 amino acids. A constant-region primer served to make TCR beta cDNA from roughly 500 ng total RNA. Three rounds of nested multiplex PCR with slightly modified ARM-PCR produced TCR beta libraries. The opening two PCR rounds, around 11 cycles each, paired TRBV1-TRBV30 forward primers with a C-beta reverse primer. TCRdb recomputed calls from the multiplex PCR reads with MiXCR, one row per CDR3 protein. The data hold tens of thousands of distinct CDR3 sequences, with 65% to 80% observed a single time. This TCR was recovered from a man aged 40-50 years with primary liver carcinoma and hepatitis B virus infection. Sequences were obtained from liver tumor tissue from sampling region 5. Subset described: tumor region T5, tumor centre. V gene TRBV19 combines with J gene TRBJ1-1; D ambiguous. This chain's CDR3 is CVSNIGREWTEAFF. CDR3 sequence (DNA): TGTGTCAGTAATATAGGAAGGGAATGGACTGAAGCTTTCTTT. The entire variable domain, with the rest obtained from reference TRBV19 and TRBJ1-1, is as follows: DGGITQSPKYLFRKEGQNVTLSCEQNLNHDAMYWYRQDPGQGLRLIYYSQIVNDFQKGDIAEGYSVSREKKESFPLTVTSAQKNPTAFYLCVSNIGREWTEAFFGQGTRLTVV.